This T cell receptor beta chain was observed in a study of blood T cell repertoires in COVID-19. Background on the study: Acute-phase and convalescent COVID-19 samples originated in the United States, Italy and Spain.

The method was immunoSEQ multiplex PCR; TCRdb's version includes in-frame clones alone and lacks a portion of them. The data contain a few hundred thousand clones, more than 75% of them singletons. In germline, CDR1 is SEHNR, CDR2 FQNEAQ (reference sequence). V lost 4 bases to trimming and J lost 11 bases, with 18 bases between them. This CDR3 is built from 14 residues. Material for sequencing was peripheral blood. The chain couples TRBV7-9 to TRBJ1-5; D may be TRBD1 (5 bases). This clonotype was sampled from a woman in her seventies with active or convalescent COVID-19. CDR3 coding DNA: TGTGCCAGCAGCTCCTCTGGGGGGTTCGCGGCCCAGCATTTT. It codes for CASSSSGGFAAQHF. Variable domain in full (rest from reference TRBV7-9 and TRBJ1-5): DTGVSQNPRHKITKRGQNVTFRCDPISEHNRLYWYRQTLGQGPEFLTYFQNEAQLEKSRLLSDRFSAERPKGSFSTLEIQRTEQGDSAMYLCASSSSGGFAAQHFGDGTRLSIL.